Listed below are T cell receptor beta chains from one sample, sequenced in a study of vaccination effects on CD4 cells after COVID-19. No antigen has been assigned to these receptors. The repertoire was sequenced with immunoSEQ multiplex PCR; TCRdb's copy has only in-frame clones and lacks some. The table shows under 50,000 clones, with around 80% occurring only once. Material: CD4+ T cells from PBMCs cultured with HCoV-NL63 spike peptides, obtained after COVID-19 vaccination. These receptors originate from a human donor who received a COVID-19 vaccine. Some clones in this sample may be carry-over from other donors' samples. Both conserved end residues are part of each CDR3.

V,J,CDR3
TRBV28,TRBJ1-1,CASNPWTGDLNTEAFF
TRBV4-3,TRBJ2-1,CASSQAPPVFSYNEQFF
TRBV6-6,TRBJ2-3,CASRPTKRGVTDTQYF
TRBV29-1,TRBJ2-2,CSVLKGDTGELFF
TRBV5-1,TRBJ2-5,CASSSGTRTFQETQYF
TRBV6-6,TRBJ1-2,CASSYMERGGYTF
TRBV7-9,TRBJ2-1,CASSPGTGAFF
TRBV12-5,TRBJ1-5,CASGLALSTPQHF
TRBV7-8,TRBJ2-1,CVSSFGDRGSKFF
TRBV30,TRBJ1-6,CAWERSSNSPLHF
TRBV11-1,TRBJ2-3,CASSLQSDTQYF